This note documents a single TCR beta chain sequence. The antigen remains unidentified. Measured with immunoSEQ multiplex PCR; TCRdb has only the in-frame clones, and not every one. The table lists about 130,000 clones, approximately 84% of them singletons. The sample belongs to a study of PD-L1 blockade in urothelial cancer. Study context: Patients went on atezolizumab at some point between 2013 and 2015, receiving 1,200 mg intravenously every 3 weeks. Researchers found blood samples held a median of roughly 140,000 T cells.

Study-wide findings and caveats: Clonality of blood TCR below the median before treatment predicted better survival. Durable-benefit cases showed more tumor-associated blood clone expansion at 3 weeks.

The CDR3 length is 15 residues. CDR1 and CDR2 from the germline V gene are SGHNT and YYREEE (reference sequence). The V gene lost 4 bases and the J gene lost 1 base, with 15 bases spanning the gap. Time point reported: pretreatment peripheral blood. Sequencing was performed on PBMCs, taken around atezolizumab (anti-PD-L1) treatment. The receptor's source is a man aged 50-59 years with urothelial cancer. The chain employs TRBV5-4 and TRBJ2-7, with D possibly matching TRBD2 (6 bases). CDR3 in DNA: TGTGCCAGCAGCGCCGGGCGGGATACTTCCTACGAGCAGTACTTC. Amino acid sequence: CASSAGRDTSYEQYF.